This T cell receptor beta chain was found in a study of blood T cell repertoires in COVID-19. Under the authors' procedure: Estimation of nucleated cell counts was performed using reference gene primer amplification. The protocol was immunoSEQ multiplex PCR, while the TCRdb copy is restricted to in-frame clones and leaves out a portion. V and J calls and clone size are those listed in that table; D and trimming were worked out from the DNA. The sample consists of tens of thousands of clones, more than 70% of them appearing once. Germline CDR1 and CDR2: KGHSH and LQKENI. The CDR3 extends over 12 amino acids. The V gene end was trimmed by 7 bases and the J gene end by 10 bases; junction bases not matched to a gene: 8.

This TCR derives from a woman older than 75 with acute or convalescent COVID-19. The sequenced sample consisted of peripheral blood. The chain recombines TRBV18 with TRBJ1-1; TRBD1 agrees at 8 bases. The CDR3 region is CASLSFRGRAFF. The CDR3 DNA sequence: TGTGCCAGCTTATCCTTCAGGGGGCGAGCTTTCTTT.